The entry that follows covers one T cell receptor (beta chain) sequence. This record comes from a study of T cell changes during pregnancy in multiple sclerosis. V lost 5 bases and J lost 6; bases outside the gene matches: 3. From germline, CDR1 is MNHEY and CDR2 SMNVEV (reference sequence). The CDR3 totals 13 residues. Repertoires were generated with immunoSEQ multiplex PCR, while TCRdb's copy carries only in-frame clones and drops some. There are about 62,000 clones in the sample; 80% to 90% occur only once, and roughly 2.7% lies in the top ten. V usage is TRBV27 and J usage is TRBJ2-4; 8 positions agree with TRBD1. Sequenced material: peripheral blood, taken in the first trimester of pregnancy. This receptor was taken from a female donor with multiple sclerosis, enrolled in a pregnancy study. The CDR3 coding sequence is TGTGCCAGCAGTATCGACAGGGGAAACATTCAGTACTTC. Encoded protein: CASSIDRGNIQYF.